These 28 T cell receptor beta chains came from one sample sequenced in a study of shared clonotypes between healthy human individuals. Sequencing was performed with immunoSEQ multiplex PCR; in TCRdb, only in-frame clones are kept and a portion is missing. The sample lists millions of clones, 85% to 95% occurring once. The sample taken for sequencing was naive CD4+ T cells sorted from blood. Subset specified: CD45RA+ positively selected. Every receptor here comes from a man aged 18-30 years in good health.

The CDR3 reads CASSFRAEQYF. DNA for the CDR3: TGTGCCAGCAGCTTTCGGGCAGAGCAGTACTTC. The V call is TRBV5-6, the J call TRBJ2-7, with D uncertain. Between the trimmed V and J ends, which lost 2 bases and 7 bases, there was a span of 7 bases. This CDR3 is 11 amino acids long. Germline loops: CDR1 SGHDT, CDR2 YYEEEE.

The V and J genes are TRBV5-1 and TRBJ1-1; possibly TRBD1 for D (6 bases). Germline assignment: CDR1 SGHRS and CDR2 YFSETQ. The V end lost 0 bases, the J end lost 2 bases, and 14 bases lay between the germline ends. The CDR3 extends over 16 amino acids. CDR3 sequence reads: CASSLGPMGANTEAFF. As DNA, the CDR3 is TGCGCCAGCAGCTTGGGGCCTATGGGGGCAAACACTGAAGCTTTCTTT.

This rearrangement joins TRBV7-9 to TRBJ2-3; 7 positions match TRBD2. V shed 6 bases, J shed 2 bases, and the junction held 14 bases outside the gene matches. The CDR3 has 17 amino acids. CDR1 SEHNR and CDR2 FQNEAQ come from the germline V gene (reference sequence). As DNA, the CDR3 is TGTGCCAGCAGTCGTTTAAGGGACTATCCCTCCACAGATACGCAGTATTTT. Translated, it gives CASSRLRDYPSTDTQYF.

The chain links TRBV5-4 to TRBJ2-1; 7 nucleotides align to TRBD2. Germline V gene sequence: CDR1 SGHNT, CDR2 YYREEE (reference sequence). Trimming cost V 6 bases and J 5 bases; bases outside gene matches: 5. The CDR3 is 13 residues long. The CDR3 DNA sequence: TGTGCCAGCACTGCTAGCGGAAACAATGAGCAGTTCTTC. Its translation is CASTASGNNEQFF.

The rearrangement joins TRBV5-1 to TRBJ2-3; 8 bases fit TRBD2. Germline CDR1 reads SGHRS; CDR2 reads YFSETQ. CDR3 length: 15 amino acids. Written as DNA, the CDR3 is TGCGCAATGACCCCTAGCGGGCCTCTCACAGATACGCAGTATTTT. Amino acid sequence: CAMTPSGPLTDTQYF. The full variable domain, with the rest looked up from reference TRBV5-1 and TRBJ2-3, is KAGVTQTPRYLIKTRGQQVTLSCSPISGHRSVSWYQQTPGQGLQFLFEYFSETQRNKGNFPGRFSGRQFSNSRSEMNVSTLELGDSALYLCAMTPSGPLTDTQYFGPGTRLTVL.

This rearrangement joins TRBV5-1 to TRBJ2-7, with D perhaps being TRBD1 or TRBD2 (6 bases each). V lost 2 bases and J 0 bases, leaving 9 bases between the germline ends. This CDR3 comprises 14 residues. The V gene's germline CDR1 is SGHRS and CDR2 YFSETQ. The CDR3 is CASSFGGTSYEQYF. CDR3 DNA sequence: TGCGCCAGCAGCTTCGGGGGCACCTCCTACGAGCAGTACTTC.

The rearrangement joins TRBV9 to TRBJ2-3, with TRBD2 matching 13 bases. Germline V gives CDR1 SGDLS, CDR2 YYNGEE. The CDR3 is made up of 15 amino acids. The V gene end was trimmed by 4 bases and the J gene end by 9 bases; junction bases not matched to a gene: 8. CDR3 DNA sequence: TGTGCCAGCAGCCCCTCACTAGCGGGAGGGGCGACGCAGTATTTT. Protein: CASSPSLAGGATQYF.

This clone was detected a few times. The rearrangement links TRBV7-9 to TRBJ1-4; D is perhaps TRBD1 (5 bases). Germline CDR1 is SEHNR and CDR2 is FQNEAQ (reference sequence). Trimming left V 2 bases short and J 3 bases short, with 13 bases between. The CDR3 is 16 residues long. CDR3 DNA sequence: TGTGCCAGCAGCTTACGTGACAGCTACTCTAATGAAAAACTGTTTTTT. Its protein is CASSLRDSYSNEKLFF.

This chain uses TRBV29-1 with TRBJ1-1; TRBD1 matches at 8 bases. CDR1 is SQVTM, CDR2 ANQGSEA, per germline. CDR3 length: 15 residues. J gave up 3 bases and V 7 bases, and 13 bases lay outside the gene matches. The CDR3 sequence is CSAGRQGKVDTEAFF. The CDR3 nucleotides read TGCAGCGCTGGGAGACAGGGGAAGGTGGACACTGAAGCTTTCTTT.

This chain uses TRBV7-2 with TRBJ2-3; tentative D call: TRBD1 (5 bases). Germline V CDR1 and CDR2: SGHTA, FQGNSA. Trimming cost V 0 bases and J 6 bases, with 19 bases left between them. The CDR3 extends over 17 amino acids. CDR3 sequence (DNA): TGTGCCAGCAGCTTAGCGTTTTCAGGGTCCTTAGGGGATACGCAGTATTTT. This gives the protein CASSLAFSGSLGDTQYF.

A remark on this clone: Other DNA sequences of this sample code for an identical CDR3. V gene TRBV5-6 combines with J gene TRBJ2-1, with D unresolved. The V end was cut by 4 bases, the J end by 2 bases, with 1 base between. Germline V gives CDR1 SGHDT, CDR2 YYEEEE. The CDR3 loop spans 11 amino acids. CDR3 residues: CASSTYNEQFF. In nucleotides, the CDR3 is TGTGCCAGCAGCACCTACAATGAGCAGTTCTTC.

For this clone: At the DNA level, this CDR3 is encoded by other sequences in the same sample as well. The J gene is TRBJ2-7, the V gene TRBV5-6; TRBD1 might be the D (6 bases). The CDR3 totals 15 residues. V was clipped by 6 bases and J by 2 bases, with 18 bases between them. The germline V gene encodes CDR1 SGHDT and CDR2 YYEEEE. CDR3 residues: CASTRPGTPTYEQYF. DNA for the CDR3: TGTGCCAGCACCCGCCCGGGGACACCAACCTACGAGCAGTACTTC.

The chain couples TRBV25-1 to TRBJ1-4; D ambiguous. V was shortened by 4 bases and J by 8 bases, with 14 bases between the two germline ends. The length of the CDR3 is 14 residues. Germline lookup yields CDR1 MGHDK and CDR2 SYGVNS. CDR3 in amino acids: CASSGETRIEKLFF. CDR3 DNA: TGTGCCAGCAGTGGGGAGACAAGGATAGAAAAACTGTTTTTT. The whole variable domain, remainder taken from reference TRBV25-1 and TRBJ1-4, is EADIYQTPRYLVIGTGKKITLECSQTMGHDKMYWYQQDPGMELHLIHYSYGVNSTEKGDLSSESTVSRIRTEHFPLTLESARPSHTSQYLCASSGETRIEKLFFGSGTQLSVL.

The chain uses TRBV6-5 and TRBJ2-7; D may correspond to TRBD1 or TRBD2 (6 bases each). V lost 5 bases to trimming and J lost 3 bases, with 17 bases between them. This CDR3 region has 15 residues. CDR1 MNHEY and CDR2 SVGAGI come from the germline V gene. The CDR3 region has the DNA TGTGCCAGCAGTATAGAAAGAGGGGGGTACTACGAGCAGTACTTC. Translating gives CASSIERGGYYEQYF.

This sequence joins TRBV5-1 and TRBJ2-5; D remains ambiguous. CDR3 length: 16 residues. V was trimmed by 2 bases and J by 1 base, leaving 15 bases between them. Germline V CDR1 and CDR2: SGHRS, YFSETQ. In DNA form, the CDR3 reads TGCGCCAGCAGCTTTAGTCGTTTTGAGCCCCAAGAGACCCAGTACTTC. Translated: CASSFSRFEPQETQYF.

This clone was detected once. The chain recombines TRBV7-3 with TRBJ2-1, with 13 bases fitting TRBD2. V gave up 4 bases and J gave up 15 bases; unmatched junction bases: 9. CDR1 is SGHTA and CDR2 is FQGTGA in the germline V gene. The CDR3 consists of 14 residues. CDR3 amino acids: CASSSGLAGDDLFF. In DNA form, the CDR3 reads TGTGCCAGCAGCTCCGGACTAGCGGGGGATGATCTGTTCTTC. The full variable domain, rest sourced from reference TRBV7-3 and TRBJ2-1, is GAGVSQTPSNKVTEKGKYVELRCDPISGHTALYWYRQSLGQGPEFLIYFQGTGAADDSGLPNDRFFAVRPEGSVSTLKIQRTERGDSAVYLCASSSGLAGDDLFFGPGTRLTVL.

The CDR3 coding sequence is TGTGCCAGCAGTTTATATCGGACAAACGCAGATACGCAGTATTTT. It yields the protein CASSLYRTNADTQYF. The chain recombines TRBV5-6 with TRBJ2-3; a weak D match, TRBD1 (5 bases). This CDR3 is 15 amino acids long. V lost 5 bases, J lost 4 bases, and 17 bases lay in between. Germline V gives CDR1 SGHDT, CDR2 YYEEEE.

This clone was detected once. This sequence joins TRBV4-1 and TRBJ2-2, with TRBD2 matching over 9 bases. Looked up from germline, CDR1 is MGHRA and CDR2 is YSYEKL. Trimming took 1 base from V and 2 from J; bases not matched to a gene: 5. The CDR3 extends over 17 amino acids. CDR3 amino acids: CASSQVAREGNTGELFF. CDR3 DNA: TGCGCCAGCAGCCAAGTCGCGCGGGAGGGTAACACCGGGGAGCTGTTTTTT.

V usage is TRBV25-1 and J usage is TRBJ2-7; 7 bases agree with TRBD2. CDR3 length: 14 amino acids. The germline V gene encodes CDR1 MGHDK and CDR2 SYGVNS. V lost 3 bases and J lost 6; bases outside the gene matches: 8. The CDR3 DNA follows: TGTGCCAGCAGTGAGGGGGGGTGGGGCCGCGAGCAGTACTTC. Translated: CASSEGGWGREQYF.

This clone was observed once. The chain uses TRBV7-9 and TRBJ2-7; D is perhaps TRBD1 or TRBD2 (5 bases each). Deletions cut 0 bases from V and 3 bases from J, with 12 bases between. The CDR3 has 15 amino acids. Per germline, CDR1 SEHNR and CDR2 FQNEAQ (reference sequence). CDR3 nucleotide sequence: TGTGCCAGCAGCTTAGCGTTAGGGGACGACTACGAGCAGTACTTC. Its protein product is CASSLALGDDYEQYF. Supplemented by reference TRBV7-9 and TRBJ2-7, the full variable domain reads DTGVSQNPRHKITKRGQNVTFRCDPISEHNRLYWYRQTLGQGPEFLTYFQNEAQLEKSRLLSDRFSAERPKGSFSTLEIQRTEQGDSAMYLCASSLALGDDYEQYFGPGTRLTVT.

This chain uses TRBV5-1 with TRBJ1-4; TRBD1 is a possible D gene (5 bases). Germline lookup yields CDR1 SGHRS and CDR2 YFSETQ. There are 16 residues in the CDR3. Trimming took off 0 bases at V and 5 bases at J, with 14 bases between the two ends. CDR3 sequence: CASSLEWAGINEKLFF. The CDR3 DNA follows: TGCGCCAGCAGCTTGGAATGGGCAGGGATAAATGAAAAACTGTTTTTT. Full variable domain (missing parts from reference TRBV5-1 and TRBJ1-4): KAGVTQTPRYLIKTRGQQVTLSCSPISGHRSVSWYQQTPGQGLQFLFEYFSETQRNKGNFPGRFSGRQFSNSRSEMNVSTLELGDSALYLCASSLEWAGINEKLFFGSGTQLSVL.

Written as DNA, the CDR3 is TGCGCCAGCAGCGAACAGGAATACGAGCAGTACTTC. This codes for CASSEQEYEQYF. The rearrangement links TRBV5-1 to TRBJ2-7, with a possible D match to TRBD1 (5 bases). From germline, CDR1 is SGHRS and CDR2 YFSETQ. The V gene lost 4 bases and the J gene lost 4 bases, with 9 bases spanning the gap. The CDR3 consists of 12 residues.

The genes are TRBV30 and TRBJ2-3; D not certain. Germline V gives CDR1 GTSNPN, CDR2 SVGIG (reference sequence). V shed 8 bases and J shed 2 bases, with 8 bases lying between them. There are 11 residues in the CDR3. The CDR3 sequence: CALMITDTQYF. In DNA, the CDR3 is TGTGCCCTCATGATCACAGATACGCAGTATTTT.

J is TRBJ1-6 and V is TRBV2, with D possibly being TRBD1 (5 bases). CDR3 length equals 13 residues. From germline, CDR1 is SNHLY and CDR2 FYNNEI. V was trimmed by 7 bases and J by 7 bases, leaving 11 bases between them. The CDR3 loop is CASKAEGNSPLHF. In nucleotides, the CDR3 is TGTGCCAGCAAGGCTGAGGGGAATTCACCCCTCCACTTT.

This clone was seen once. This specimen includes other DNA sequences encoding the same CDR3. The genes are TRBV18 and TRBJ1-1; D remains ambiguous. There are 14 residues in the CDR3. V lost 3 bases and J lost 0, with 8 bases in between. Germline values: CDR1 KGHSH, CDR2 LQKENI. CDR3 sequence (DNA): TGTGCCAGCTCACCTGACATCCTGAACACTGAAGCTTTCTTT. Translating gives CASSPDILNTEAFF.

V gene TRBV5-1 combines with J gene TRBJ2-1; the match to TRBD1 covers 11 bases. The ends lost 3 bases at V and 8 bases at J; junction bases unmatched: 7. Per germline, CDR1 SGHRS and CDR2 YFSETQ. The CDR3 consists of 15 residues. DNA for the CDR3: TGCGCCAGCAGCTACGGACAGGGGGCAGGGGATGAGCAGTTCTTC. Protein sequence: CASSYGQGAGDEQFF. The full variable domain, completed using reference TRBV5-1 and TRBJ2-1, is KAGVTQTPRYLIKTRGQQVTLSCSPISGHRSVSWYQQTPGQGLQFLFEYFSETQRNKGNFPGRFSGRQFSNSRSEMNVSTLELGDSALYLCASSYGQGAGDEQFFGPGTRLTVL.

The genes are TRBV30 and TRBJ2-7, with D unclear. V gave up 3 bases and J gave up 6 bases, with 12 bases separating them. In germline, CDR1 is GTSNPN, CDR2 SVGIG (reference sequence). There are 12 residues in the CDR3. The CDR3 is CAWSNRVGEQYF. The CDR3 DNA reads TGTGCCTGGAGCAATAGGGTCGGCGAGCAGTACTTC.

The chain uses TRBV6-5 and TRBJ2-7; no definite D call. V shed 0 bases and J shed 2 bases, with 11 bases lying between them. From germline, CDR1 is MNHEY and CDR2 SVGAGI. The CDR3 consists of 15 residues. The CDR3 sequence is CASSYSWASTYEQYF. DNA of the CDR3: TGTGCCAGCAGTTACTCGTGGGCATCCACCTACGAGCAGTACTTC.